The entry below gives a single T cell receptor (beta chain) sequence along with its context. This sample stems from a study of blood T cell repertoires in COVID-19. Source study methods: Researchers report that nucleated cell counts were estimated from reference gene primer amplification. Generated by immunoSEQ multiplex PCR, the TCRdb table keeps only in-frame clones and is missing some. From that table come the V and J calls and clone size; the DNA was used to work out D and trimming. The sample has more than 65,000 clones, about 81% seen once. The sequenced sample was peripheral blood. The sequence was obtained from a woman older than 75 with acute or convalescent COVID-19.

The CDR3 region has the DNA TGCGCCAGCAGCCAAGGTCTAGCGGGAGGGGCGGGAAATACGCAGTATTTT. This encodes CASSQGLAGGAGNTQYF. The chain is built from TRBV4-3 and TRBJ2-3, with TRBD2 matching 12 bases. Germline CDR1 reads LGHNA; CDR2 reads YSLEER. The CDR3 covers 17 residues. J was trimmed by 7 bases and V by 1 base; bases with no gene match: 9.